This T cell receptor beta chain was sequenced during a study of shared clonotypes between healthy human individuals. Study results and limitations: Larger richness was generally estimated for naive than memory subsets.

Deletions cut 4 bases from V and 5 bases from J, with 5 bases between. The CDR3 loop spans 11 amino acids. Germline V gene data show CDR1 as SGHNT and CDR2 as YYREEE (reference sequence). CD45RO-negative cells were positively selected for CCR7, leaving out terminally differentiated effector memory CD45RA+ cells. This clone has just a few counts. Its target is not known. The deep-level immunoSEQ assay was used. Using immunoSEQ multiplex PCR, the repertoire was profiled, and TCRdb retains in-frame clones only, with some absent. This table holds some 630,000 clones, 95% to 96% found once. This TCR was sampled from a woman between 25 and 40 years old in good health. Sequenced material: naive CD8+ T cells sorted from blood. The J gene is TRBJ2-3, the V gene TRBV5-4; D is uncertain. Written as DNA, the CDR3 is TGTGCCAGCAGCGCGCTAGATACGCAGTATTTT. Protein sequence: CASSALDTQYF.